These T cell receptor beta chains were read from a single sample in a study of T-cell memory formation after mild COVID-19. TCRdb reprocessed the 5' RACE reads with MiXCR, giving one entry per CDR3 protein. The table records 550,000 to 700,000 distinct CDR3 sequences, around 15% of them present only once. Sample: PBMCs or a T cell subset sorted from them (not recorded which). The receptor source for this set is an adult woman who had mild COVID-19 (a few samples of this study predate the infection). Cell type and time point are not known. The CDR3 runs from the conserved cysteine through the conserved F or W. Each record gives: CDR3 protein, V gene, J gene.

CDR3: CSARAYLAISYEQYF; V: TRBV20-1; J: TRBJ2-7
CDR3: CASSSHGSSTDTQYF; V: TRBV12-3/TRBV12-4; J: TRBJ2-3
CDR3: CSARVGGIPTDTQYF; V: TRBV20-1; J: TRBJ2-3
CDR3: CATSDSLGRQPQHF; V: TRBV24-1; J: TRBJ1-5
CDR3: CASRLGTGRERPYNEQFF; V: TRBV12-3/TRBV12-4; J: TRBJ2-1
CDR3: CASRGPRSNQPQHF; V: TRBV7-9; J: TRBJ1-5
CDR3: CASSSPDRGTTGELFF; V: TRBV7-9; J: TRBJ2-2
CDR3: CASAAGRLDTQYF; V: TRBV5-1; J: TRBJ2-3
CDR3: CATSRDGGAWNTEAFF; V: TRBV15; J: TRBJ1-1
CDR3: CASRWRVDQPQHF; V: TRBV6-5; J: TRBJ1-5
CDR3: CSASVGNTEAFF; V: TRBV20-1; J: TRBJ1-1
CDR3: CASSLQISGANVLTF; V: TRBV7-2; J: TRBJ2-6
CDR3: CSVRGPGNTIYF; V: TRBV20-1; J: TRBJ1-3
CDR3: CASSYSTGYEGYTF; V: TRBV6-5; J: TRBJ1-2
CDR3: CASSPSGMGSEQYF; V: TRBV18; J: TRBJ2-7
CDR3: CASFPTSGRLDEQFF; V: TRBV11-3; J: TRBJ2-1
CDR3: CASSLQRVGYTF; V: TRBV12-3/TRBV12-4; J: TRBJ1-2